This entry describes one TCR beta chain. The CDR3 consists of 16 residues. V gave up 7 bases and J gave up 0 bases, with 16 bases separating them. Addition of a universal primer site occurred through template switching, and cDNA carried unique molecular identifiers. TCRdb recomputed calls from the 5' RACE reads with MiXCR, one row per CDR3 protein. The profile shows about 530,000 distinct CDR3 sequences, 12% to 15% of them singletons. Among all donors, each was a healthy Caucasian. The data stem from a study of identical twins. These data were also reused for a study on yellow fever vaccine responses in identical twins.

This clonotype originated in a woman between 18 and 29 years old in good health. The source material was CD4+ T cells sorted from blood. This rearrangement joins TRBV12-3 or TRBV12-4 to TRBJ1-5; possibly TRBD1 for D (6 bases). CDR3 sequence: CASKTSGGASNQPQHF. The DNA of the CDR3 is TGTGCCAGCAAAACTTCTGGGGGCGCTAGCAATCAGCCCCAGCATTTT.